A selection of T cell receptor beta chains follows, all from one sample in a study of cytomegalovirus exposure and HLA in healthy donors. TCRdb keeps only in-frame clones here, not all; method: immunoSEQ multiplex PCR. This sample carries over 200,000 clones, 88% of them seen once, and the ten largest clones take around 3%. The specimen was PBMCs. These receptors originate from a young woman in good health and CMV-seronegative. The CDR3 runs from the conserved cysteine through the conserved F or W. D genes are given only for firm matches. The size field is filled for only some rows; it gives once, few, many or a size class.

abundance: -; v_gene: TRBV28; d_gene: TRBD1; j_gene: TRBJ1-2; CDR3nt: TGTGCCAGCAGTTTGGGCAGGGGGCGCGGTGGCTACACCTTC; CDR3aa: CASSLGRGRGGYTF
abundance: -; v_gene: TRBV29-1; d_gene: TRBD1; j_gene: TRBJ1-1; CDR3nt: TGCAGCTACGACCAGGGGGGCACTGAAGCTTTCTTT; CDR3aa: CSYDQGGTEAFF
abundance: -; v_gene: TRBV7-9; d_gene: TRBD1; j_gene: TRBJ2-7; CDR3nt: TGTGCCAGCAGCCCTGCTACCCCGACAGGGGGGCGGCTACGGGAGCAGTACTTC; CDR3aa: CASSPATPTGGRLREQYF
abundance: once; v_gene: TRBV5-1; d_gene: TRBD1; j_gene: TRBJ2-3; CDR3nt: TGCGCCAGCAGCGTCCGGGACAGAAAGAGCACAGATACGCAGTATTTT; CDR3aa: CASSVRDRKSTDTQYF
abundance: -; v_gene: TRBV7-9; d_gene: TRBD1; j_gene: TRBJ2-7; CDR3nt: TGTGCCAGCAGCCCCTGGGGCAGGGGGAACTCCTACGAGCAGTACTTC; CDR3aa: CASSPWGRGNSYEQYF
abundance: once; v_gene: TRBV15; d_gene: TRBD2; j_gene: TRBJ2-7; CDR3nt: TGTGCCACCAGCAGAGATCGCGGGGGGGGTTACGAGCAGTACTTC; CDR3aa: CATSRDRGGGYEQYF
abundance: once; v_gene: TRBV7-6; d_gene: -; j_gene: TRBJ2-7; CDR3nt: TGTGCCAGCAGCTTAGAGTCTGGAACATCGGGGGACGAGCAGTACTTC; CDR3aa: CASSLESGTSGDEQYF
abundance: -; v_gene: TRBV18; d_gene: -; j_gene: TRBJ1-5; CDR3nt: TGTGCCAGCTCACCTAGGGGACAGCCCCAGCATTTT; CDR3aa: CASSPRGQPQHF
abundance: -; v_gene: TRBV20-1; d_gene: -; j_gene: TRBJ2-3; CDR3nt: TGCAGTGCCCCACTAGGAGATACGCAGTATTTT; CDR3aa: CSAPLGDTQYF
abundance: -; v_gene: TRBV6-1; d_gene: -; j_gene: TRBJ1-1; CDR3nt: TGTGCCAGCAGTGAAGCGCTGGGGGCAGTATCTGAAGCTTTCTTT; CDR3aa: CASSEALGAVSEAFF
abundance: once; v_gene: TRBV2; d_gene: TRBD1; j_gene: TRBJ2-1; CDR3nt: TGTGCCAGCACAGGGGGCCGGTTCTCAGAAAGAGGGGGTGAGCAGTTCTTC; CDR3aa: CASTGGRFSERGGEQFF
abundance: -; v_gene: TRBV6-6; d_gene: TRBD1; j_gene: TRBJ2-4; CDR3nt: TGTGCCAGCAGCCCTGCGACCGGGACAGGGAGATACATTCAGTACTTC; CDR3aa: CASSPATGTGRYIQYF
abundance: few; v_gene: TRBV10-3; d_gene: TRBD1; j_gene: TRBJ1-1; CDR3nt: TGTGCCATCAGTCGCCGGGACAGGGACACTGAAGCTTTCTTT; CDR3aa: CAISRRDRDTEAFF
abundance: once; v_gene: TRBV15; d_gene: TRBD1; j_gene: TRBJ2-3; CDR3nt: TGTGCCACCAGCAGAGGGACAGGCCAAACAGATACGCAGTATTTT; CDR3aa: CATSRGTGQTDTQYF
abundance: -; v_gene: TRBV28; d_gene: TRBD1; j_gene: TRBJ1-2; CDR3nt: TGTGCCAGCAGTTTAGAGGGGGCGAGTGGGGGCTACACCTTC; CDR3aa: CASSLEGASGGYTF
abundance: -; v_gene: TRBV5-1; d_gene: -; j_gene: TRBJ1-3; CDR3nt: TGCGCCAGCAGCGGGGGGGCATGGAGAAACACCATATATTTT; CDR3aa: CASSGGAWRNTIYF
abundance: -; v_gene: TRBV27; d_gene: -; j_gene: TRBJ2-7; CDR3nt: TGTGCCAGCAGTTTTGACAGTGCAAGCTCCTACGAGCAGTACTTC; CDR3aa: CASSFDSASSYEQYF
abundance: -; v_gene: TRBV4-1; d_gene: -; j_gene: TRBJ1-5; CDR3nt: TGCGCCAGCAGCCCCGGAGGACAGAGCCAAAATCAGCCCCAGCATTTT; CDR3aa: CASSPGGQSQNQPQHF
abundance: -; v_gene: TRBV2; d_gene: TRBD2; j_gene: TRBJ2-7; CDR3nt: TGTGCCAGCAGTGAACTCGCTCACCCTTTAGGACTAGCGGGAGGGTCCTACGAGCAGTACTTC; CDR3aa: CASSELAHPLGLAGGSYEQYF
abundance: -; v_gene: TRBV27; d_gene: TRBD2; j_gene: TRBJ2-7; CDR3nt: TGTGCCAGCAGCGTACCGGGACTAGCGGAATACGAGCAGTACTTC; CDR3aa: CASSVPGLAEYEQYF
abundance: -; v_gene: TRBV7-9; d_gene: -; j_gene: TRBJ2-1; CDR3nt: TGTGCCAGCAGCTTAGCGACAGGTCATTACAATGAGCAGTTCTTC; CDR3aa: CASSLATGHYNEQFF
abundance: once; v_gene: TRBV5-5; d_gene: -; j_gene: TRBJ2-2; CDR3nt: TGTGCCAGCAGCTTACCTAGCGCGAACACCGGGGAGCTGTTTTTT; CDR3aa: CASSLPSANTGELFF
abundance: -; v_gene: TRBV27; d_gene: -; j_gene: TRBJ2-7; CDR3nt: TGTGCCAGCAGCCCGACAGCGACCTACGAGCAGTACTTC; CDR3aa: CASSPTATYEQYF
abundance: -; v_gene: TRBV10-3; d_gene: -; j_gene: TRBJ2-1; CDR3nt: TGTGCCATCAGTGACGAGTTGAATGAGCAGTTCTTC; CDR3aa: CAISDELNEQFF
abundance: -; v_gene: TRBV28; d_gene: TRBD2; j_gene: TRBJ2-7; CDR3nt: TGTGCCAGCAGTTCTGGTCCGAGCGGGATCCCCTACGAGCAGTACTTC; CDR3aa: CASSSGPSGIPYEQYF
abundance: -; v_gene: TRBV4-1; d_gene: -; j_gene: TRBJ1-1; CDR3nt: TGCGCCAGCAGCCCGACAGGACCTTCGTTGAGGGCTTTCTTT; CDR3aa: CASSPTGPSLRAFF
abundance: -; v_gene: TRBV28; d_gene: TRBD1; j_gene: TRBJ1-2; CDR3nt: TGTGCCAGCAGTTCTTCCGGGACAGGGAACTATGGCTACACCTTC; CDR3aa: CASSSSGTGNYGYTF
abundance: -; v_gene: TRBV2; d_gene: TRBD2; j_gene: TRBJ2-3; CDR3nt: TGTGCCAGCAGTGCGGGACTAGCGGGAGCTGATACGCAGTATTTT; CDR3aa: CASSAGLAGADTQYF
abundance: -; v_gene: TRBV6-1; d_gene: TRBD2; j_gene: TRBJ2-1; CDR3nt: TGTGCCAGCAGTGAAAGGATGGTAGCGGGAGGGCGCAATGAGCAGTTCTTC; CDR3aa: CASSERMVAGGRNEQFF
abundance: -; v_gene: TRBV10-2; d_gene: TRBD2; j_gene: TRBJ2-1; CDR3nt: TGCGCCAGCAGTGAGTCGGTCCTAGCGGGAGGAACCTACAATGAGCAGTTCTTC; CDR3aa: CASSESVLAGGTYNEQFF
abundance: -; v_gene: TRBV7-8; d_gene: -; j_gene: TRBJ2-7; CDR3nt: TGTGCCAGCGGCTCAGCAGGGAGCTCCTACGAGCAGTACTTC; CDR3aa: CASGSAGSSYEQYF
abundance: once; v_gene: TRBV6-5; d_gene: TRBD2; j_gene: TRBJ2-7; CDR3nt: TGTGCCAGCAGTGGGGGGACTAGCCACTACGAGCAGTACTTC; CDR3aa: CASSGGTSHYEQYF
abundance: -; v_gene: TRBV6-5; d_gene: -; j_gene: TRBJ2-7; CDR3nt: TGTGCCAGCAGTTACGAGAGACAGCCCTCCTACGAGCAGTACTTC; CDR3aa: CASSYERQPSYEQYF
abundance: -; v_gene: TRBV14; d_gene: TRBD2; j_gene: TRBJ2-1; CDR3nt: TGTGCCAGCAGCCAAACATCGGGAGGTAAGGACAATGAGCAGTTCTTC; CDR3aa: CASSQTSGGKDNEQFF
abundance: -; v_gene: TRBV5-1; d_gene: -; j_gene: TRBJ2-1; CDR3nt: TGCGCCAGCAGCTTGTATTTGTTCACAGGGAAGGGCAATGAGCAGTTCTTC; CDR3aa: CASSLYLFTGKGNEQFF
abundance: -; v_gene: TRBV27; d_gene: TRBD1; j_gene: TRBJ2-1; CDR3nt: TGTGCCAGCAGCCTGACAGGGGACTTAAGCTCCTACAATGAGCAGTTCTTC; CDR3aa: CASSLTGDLSSYNEQFF
abundance: -; v_gene: TRBV6-1; d_gene: TRBD2; j_gene: TRBJ2-3; CDR3nt: TGTGCCAGCAGTGGGACTAGCGGGAGCCTCCCCACAGATACGCAGTATTTT; CDR3aa: CASSGTSGSLPTDTQYF
abundance: once; v_gene: TRBV19; d_gene: -; j_gene: TRBJ1-5; CDR3nt: TGTGCCAGTAGTCCAGAGGGTTATAGCAATCAGCCCCAGCATTTT; CDR3aa: CASSPEGYSNQPQHF
abundance: -; v_gene: TRBV19; d_gene: TRBD2; j_gene: TRBJ2-1; CDR3nt: TGTGCCAGTAGTAGGACTAGCGGGAACAATGAGCAGTTCTTC; CDR3aa: CASSRTSGNNEQFF
abundance: -; v_gene: TRBV7-9; d_gene: TRBD1; j_gene: TRBJ2-1; CDR3nt: TGTGCCAGCAGCTTCGGACAGGGGGGATACAATGAGCAGTTCTTC; CDR3aa: CASSFGQGGYNEQFF
abundance: -; v_gene: TRBV28; d_gene: TRBD2; j_gene: TRBJ2-1; CDR3nt: TGTGCCAGCAGTTCCCTTGGCCCAGCGGGAGTTGATGAGCAGTTCTTC; CDR3aa: CASSSLGPAGVDEQFF
abundance: -; v_gene: TRBV7-7; d_gene: -; j_gene: TRBJ1-1; CDR3nt: TGTGCTAGCAGCCTGACAGAGAACACTGAAGCTTTCTTT; CDR3aa: CASSLTENTEAFF
abundance: once; v_gene: TRBV18; d_gene: -; j_gene: TRBJ2-7; CDR3nt: TGTGCCAGCTCACCCGGGGCAGGGGTAGTCTACGAGCAGTACTTC; CDR3aa: CASSPGAGVVYEQYF
abundance: few; v_gene: TRBV19; d_gene: -; j_gene: TRBJ1-5; CDR3nt: TGTGCCAGCTTACAGGCGGGACGGGCTCAGCCCCAGCATTTT; CDR3aa: CASLQAGRAQPQHF
abundance: -; v_gene: TRBV18; d_gene: -; j_gene: TRBJ2-3; CDR3nt: TGTGCCAGCTCAGGCCGAAAAAGCACAGATACGCAGTATTTT; CDR3aa: CASSGRKSTDTQYF
abundance: -; v_gene: TRBV2; d_gene: TRBD2; j_gene: TRBJ2-7; CDR3nt: TGTGCCAGCAGAAGGGGCGGGGGGTCCGACGAGCAGTACTTC; CDR3aa: CASRRGGGSDEQYF
abundance: -; v_gene: TRBV27; d_gene: TRBD2; j_gene: TRBJ2-3; CDR3nt: TGTGCCAGCGGGGGGGGGAGGATCACAGATACGCAGTATTTT; CDR3aa: CASGGGRITDTQYF
abundance: -; v_gene: TRBV14; d_gene: TRBD2; j_gene: TRBJ2-5; CDR3nt: TGTGCCAGCAGCTCGGGACTAGCGACGGGAGAGACCCAGTACTTC; CDR3aa: CASSSGLATGETQYF
abundance: -; v_gene: TRBV5-1; d_gene: TRBD1; j_gene: TRBJ1-4; CDR3nt: TGCGCCAGCAGCTCCGGGACAGCTGACGAAAAACTGTTTTTT; CDR3aa: CASSSGTADEKLFF
abundance: few; v_gene: TRBV4-1; d_gene: TRBD2; j_gene: TRBJ2-7; CDR3nt: TGCGCCAGCAGCCTACATTCACTAGCGGGATTCTACGAGCAGTACTTC; CDR3aa: CASSLHSLAGFYEQYF